A selection of T cell receptor beta chains follows, all from one sample in a study of shared clonotypes between healthy human individuals. Some clones are missing from TCRdb's copy, which holds only in-frame ones; the method was immunoSEQ multiplex PCR. This repertoire shows 2,100,000 or so clones, around 95% found once; its top ten account for roughly 0.13%. Sequencing was performed on naive CD4+ T cells sorted from blood. The receptors come from a man aged 18 to 29 in good health. Each CDR3 is given with its conserved first and last residue. The order of the fields is clone size, D gene, V gene, J gene, CDR3 DNA, CDR3 protein. A D gene is named only where the DNA matches it firmly. Not all rows give a size; the values are once, few, many and, for expanded clones, a class.

.,.,TRBV5-1,TRBJ2-7,TGCGCCAGCAGCTTGGGTGTACCGGACAGTACCTACGAGCAGTACTTC,CASSLGVPDSTYEQYF
.,.,TRBV6-6,TRBJ2-2,TGTGCCAGCAGTTACGCAGAGAACACCGGGGAGCTGTTTTTT,CASSYAENTGELFF
.,.,TRBV23-1,TRBJ2-7,TGCGCCAGCAGTCAAAAAGCTTGGCGGACCGTCTCCTACGAGCAGTACTTC,CASSQKAWRTVSYEQYF
once,.,TRBV28,TRBJ1-2,TGTGCCAGCAGTTTTAGGGGCAACTATGGCTACACCTTC,CASSFRGNYGYTF
.,TRBD2,TRBV18,TRBJ2-7,TGTGCCAGCTCACCACGACTAGCGGGGGGCTACGAGCAGTACTTC,CASSPRLAGGYEQYF
.,.,TRBV5-4,TRBJ2-6,TGTGCCACCAACGGTGCTGGGGCCAACGTCCTGACTTTC,CATNGAGANVLTF
.,.,TRBV10-3,TRBJ2-7,TGTGCCATCAGTGAGTCGGGGCAGTTCGCCGAGCAGTACTTC,CAISESGQFAEQYF
.,.,TRBV5-1,TRBJ2-1,TGCGCCAGCAGCGTCCTAACAGGAGTCTCCTACAATGAGCAGTTCTTC,CASSVLTGVSYNEQFF
.,.,TRBV18,TRBJ1-1,TGTGCCAGCTCCCCACTTTCCATGAACACTGAAGCTTTCTTT,CASSPLSMNTEAFF
once,.,TRBV6-5,TRBJ1-2,TGTGCCAGCGCTGATCCCGGGGTGGGTGGCTACACCTTC,CASADPGVGGYTF
once,TRBD1,TRBV18,TRBJ1-2,TGTGCCAGCTCAACGGACAGGAACTATGGCTACACCTTC,CASSTDRNYGYTF
.,.,TRBV5-1,TRBJ1-4,TGCGCCAGCAGCTTGGAAGGGGTGCGGGAAAAACTGTTTTTT,CASSLEGVREKLFF
once,.,TRBV10-3,TRBJ1-4,TGTGCCATCAGTGGCGGGGACGAAAAACTGTTTTTT,CAISGGDEKLFF
.,.,TRBV5-6,TRBJ1-1,TGTGCCAGCAGCCGGAGGGTCGGGGTGTTTTACACTGAAGCTTTCTTT,CASSRRVGVFYTEAFF
.,.,TRBV5-6,TRBJ2-5,TGTGCCAGCAGTGAAGCAGGGAGGGAGACCCAGTACTTC,CASSEAGRETQYF
once,.,TRBV9,TRBJ2-1,TGTGCCAGCAGCGTAGTACCAGCCTCTCCCTACAATGAGCAGTTCTTC,CASSVVPASPYNEQFF
.,.,TRBV28,TRBJ2-7,TGTGCCAGCAGTCCCCACGGTAGTACCTACGAGCAGTACTTC,CASSPHGSTYEQYF
.,.,TRBV2,TRBJ2-5,TGTGCCAGCAGTAATCGGAATCAAGAGACCCAGTACTTC,CASSNRNQETQYF
.,.,TRBV27,TRBJ2-5,TGTGCCAGCAGAGGACAGGGAGGGGGAGAGACCCAGTACTTC,CASRGQGGGETQYF
few,.,TRBV6-6,TRBJ1-2,TGTGCCAGCAGTTATGCGAGGGAGGGTGGCTACACCTTC,CASSYAREGGYTF
once,.,TRBV9,TRBJ2-3,TGTGCCAGCAGCGTAAGGTTGGACGATACGCAGTATTTT,CASSVRLDDTQYF
.,.,TRBV19,TRBJ1-1,TGTGCCAGTAGAAGTGGGAGGGCTGAAGCTTTCTTT,CASRSGRAEAFF
.,.,TRBV6-5,TRBJ2-7,TGTGCCAGCAGTCCGCGGGCAGTTTCTACCTACGAGCAGTACTTC,CASSPRAVSTYEQYF
.,TRBD2,TRBV6-5,TRBJ2-1,TGTGCCAGCAGCGTGAGCGGGATTGTCGCACAAGAGCAGTTCTTC,CASSVSGIVAQEQFF
.,.,TRBV18,TRBJ1-1,TGTGCCAGCTCCCCCGGGCGGATTTTGAACACTGAAGCTTTCTTT,CASSPGRILNTEAFF
.,.,TRBV6-6,TRBJ2-2,TGTGCCAGCACTTGGCGCGAGGACACCGGGGAGCTGTTTTTT,CASTWREDTGELFF
.,TRBD1,TRBV25-1,TRBJ2-1,TGTGCCAGCAGTGCCCTAGGGACAGGATCCTACAATGAGCAGTTCTTC,CASSALGTGSYNEQFF
.,.,TRBV6-1,TRBJ2-5,TGTGCCAGCAGTGAACTGGGGAGAGAAGAGACCCAGTACTTC,CASSELGREETQYF
.,TRBD1,TRBV7-2,TRBJ2-1,TGTGCCAGCAGCTTAGTCGGACAGGGGAGTCACAATGAGCAGTTCTTC,CASSLVGQGSHNEQFF
.,.,TRBV2,TRBJ1-4,TGTGCCAGCAACCCACAGTCAACTAATGAAAAACTGTTTTTT,CASNPQSTNEKLFF
.,.,TRBV5-1,TRBJ1-1,TGCGCCAGCAGCTTGGCCGGGTCTGACACTGAAGCTTTCTTT,CASSLAGSDTEAFF
.,.,TRBV7-9,TRBJ1-1,TGTGCCAGCAGCTTAGGTGCAGGCAGAGCTTTCTTT,CASSLGAGRAFF
.,.,TRBV5-4,TRBJ2-3,TGTGCCAGCAGCTCAGACGGGGGAGGCACAGATACGCAGTATTTT,CASSSDGGGTDTQYF
.,.,TRBV2,TRBJ1-4,TGTGCCAGCAGTTCACTGGGCCCTAATGAAAAACTGTTTTTT,CASSSLGPNEKLFF
.,.,TRBV6-1,TRBJ2-7,TGTGCCAGCAGTGAGCACGATTACGAGCAGTACTTC,CASSEHDYEQYF
.,TRBD1,TRBV7-2,TRBJ2-3,TGTGCCAGCAGCCCAGGGGGCTGGTATAGCACAGATACGCAGTATTTT,CASSPGGWYSTDTQYF
.,TRBD2,TRBV5-1,TRBJ2-1,TGCGCCAGCAGCTTCCCGGCTAGCGGGAAAAACAATGAGCAGTTCTTC,CASSFPASGKNNEQFF
.,.,TRBV19,TRBJ2-1,TGTGCCAGTAGGGGCTACAATGAGCAGTTCTTC,CASRGYNEQFF
.,TRBD1,TRBV6-4,TRBJ1-1,TGTGCCAGCAGCCAGGGACAGGGGCACACTGAAGCTTTCTTT,CASSQGQGHTEAFF
.,.,TRBV9,TRBJ1-5,TGTGCCAGCAGCGTAGACGTGGGCGGCAATCAGCCCCAGCATTTT,CASSVDVGGNQPQHF
once,.,TRBV19,TRBJ1-1,TGTGCCAGTAGTATCCTGTCGGGAGTGAACACTGAAGCTTTCTTT,CASSILSGVNTEAFF
.,.,TRBV7-9,TRBJ1-5,TGTGCCAGCAGCCCCGTTGGGAATCAGCCCCAGCATTTT,CASSPVGNQPQHF
.,.,TRBV6-1,TRBJ1-6,TGTGCCATGGGCAGGCCCTCGGATTCACCCCTCCACTTT,CAMGRPSDSPLHF
.,.,TRBV29-1,TRBJ2-2,TGCAGCGTTGTCAGGGAACCGAACACCGGGGAGCTGTTTTTT,CSVVREPNTGELFF
.,TRBD1,TRBV25-1,TRBJ1-6,TGTGCCAGCAAACAGACAGGGGGCAACAATTCACCCCTCCACTTT,CASKQTGGNNSPLHF
.,TRBD1,TRBV28,TRBJ2-3,TGTGCCACCTCTGGGACAGCCTTCACAGATACGCAGTATTTT,CATSGTAFTDTQYF
.,TRBD1,TRBV2,TRBJ2-7,TGTGCCAGCAGCAATGACAGGGGTATCCACGAGCAGTACTTC,CASSNDRGIHEQYF
.,.,TRBV7-2,TRBJ1-2,TGTGCCAGCAGCTTAGTAGGCTCGGGGGGCAACTATGGCTACACCTTC,CASSLVGSGGNYGYTF